The rows below give T cell receptor beta chains drawn from one sample of a study of T cell clonotyping in hematopoietic cell transplantation. Clones were read by immunoSEQ multiplex PCR, and TCRdb kept only the in-frame ones, dropping some. The profile covers more than 10,000 clones, with 80% to 95% appearing a single time and 1.2% taken by the ten largest. Sequenced material: peripheral blood mononuclear cells. These receptors all come from a man aged 25 to 40 in good health. Some clones in this sample may be carry-over from other donors' samples. The CDR3 runs from the conserved cysteine through the conserved F or W. The order of the fields is clone size, D gene, V gene, J gene, CDR3 protein, CDR3 DNA. The D gene is left open where the match is weak. Only part of the rows carry a size: once, few, many, or a class if the clone is expanded.

clone size: .
D gene: TRBD1
V gene: TRBV7-2
J gene: TRBJ2-2
CDR3 protein: CASSRDRRNTGELFF
CDR3 DNA: TGTGCCAGCAGCCGGGACAGACGGAACACCGGGGAGCTGTTTTTT

clone size: .
D gene: .
V gene: TRBV20-1
J gene: TRBJ2-1
CDR3 protein: CSATSYDEQFF
CDR3 DNA: TGCAGTGCTACCTCATACGATGAGCAGTTCTTC

clone size: .
D gene: .
V gene: TRBV1
J gene: TRBJ2-7
CDR3 protein: CTSSIKAGAEQYF
CDR3 DNA: TGCACCAGCAGCATAAAAGCGGGAGCCGAGCAGTACTTC

clone size: .
D gene: .
V gene: TRBV10-3
J gene: TRBJ1-2
CDR3 protein: CAISEGQSYGYTF
CDR3 DNA: TGTGCCATCAGTGAGGGACAGAGCTATGGCTACACCTTC

clone size: few
D gene: TRBD1
V gene: TRBV19
J gene: TRBJ1-5
CDR3 protein: CASTDRGRSQPQHF
CDR3 DNA: TGTGCCAGTACTGACAGGGGACGGAGTCAGCCCCAGCATTTT

clone size: .
D gene: .
V gene: TRBV5-1
J gene: TRBJ2-7
CDR3 protein: CASSFGRGYEQYF
CDR3 DNA: TGCGCCAGCAGCTTTGGCAGGGGCTACGAGCAGTACTTC

clone size: .
D gene: TRBD2
V gene: TRBV19
J gene: TRBJ2-1
CDR3 protein: CASSSSGGPYNEQFF
CDR3 DNA: TGTGCCAGTAGTAGTAGCGGGGGCCCATACAATGAGCAGTTCTTC

clone size: .
D gene: TRBD2
V gene: TRBV4-2
J gene: TRBJ2-7
CDR3 protein: CASSQDDGGASYEQYF
CDR3 DNA: TGTGCCAGCAGCCAAGATGACGGGGGGGCCTCCTACGAGCAGTACTTC

clone size: few
D gene: .
V gene: TRBV4-2
J gene: TRBJ2-7
CDR3 protein: CASSPSSRTYEQYF
CDR3 DNA: TGTGCCAGCAGCCCCTCCTCTCGTACCTACGAGCAGTACTTC

clone size: .
D gene: TRBD1
V gene: TRBV6-4
J gene: TRBJ1-2
CDR3 protein: CASSETPGTGFNYGYTF
CDR3 DNA: TGTGCCAGCAGTGAAACCCCGGGGACAGGGTTTAACTATGGCTACACCTTC

clone size: .
D gene: .
V gene: TRBV19
J gene: TRBJ2-3
CDR3 protein: CASSPRPQTGDTQYF
CDR3 DNA: TGTGCCAGTAGCCCCCGGCCACAAACGGGAGATACGCAGTATTTT

clone size: .
D gene: TRBD2
V gene: TRBV29-1
J gene: TRBJ2-4
CDR3 protein: CSVEGPGLAGQYIQYF
CDR3 DNA: TGCAGCGTTGAAGGCCCCGGACTAGCGGGACAATACATTCAGTACTTC

clone size: .
D gene: .
V gene: TRBV4-3
J gene: TRBJ1-2
CDR3 protein: CASSQDYAVGGYTF
CDR3 DNA: TGCGCCAGCAGCCAAGATTACGCGGTGGGTGGCTACACCTTC

clone size: .
D gene: .
V gene: TRBV5-4
J gene: TRBJ2-5
CDR3 protein: CASSLYPTVGETQYF
CDR3 DNA: TGTGCCAGCAGCTTGTATCCGACGGTGGGAGAGACCCAGTACTTC

clone size: .
D gene: .
V gene: TRBV7-2
J gene: TRBJ2-1
CDR3 protein: CASSLEGRSSYNEQFF
CDR3 DNA: TGTGCCAGCAGCTTAGAAGGACGGAGCTCCTACAATGAGCAGTTCTTC

clone size: .
D gene: .
V gene: TRBV29-1
J gene: TRBJ2-7
CDR3 protein: CSVGDTSYEQYF
CDR3 DNA: TGCAGCGTTGGGGACACGTCCTACGAGCAGTACTTC

clone size: .
D gene: .
V gene: TRBV11-2
J gene: TRBJ2-3
CDR3 protein: CASSLRGTFTFTDTQYF
CDR3 DNA: TGTGCCAGCAGCTTAAGAGGGACCTTTACGTTCACAGATACGCAGTATTTT

clone size: .
D gene: .
V gene: TRBV7-2
J gene: TRBJ1-6
CDR3 protein: CASSSPGDSPLHF
CDR3 DNA: TGTGCCAGCAGCTCTCCGGGGGATTCACCCCTCCACTTT

clone size: .
D gene: .
V gene: TRBV2
J gene: TRBJ2-1
CDR3 protein: CASKYNEQFF
CDR3 DNA: TGTGCCAGCAAATACAATGAGCAGTTCTTC

clone size: .
D gene: TRBD1
V gene: TRBV9
J gene: TRBJ1-2
CDR3 protein: CASSRTSPGQGASYGYTF
CDR3 DNA: TGTGCCAGCAGCCGCACCTCCCCGGGACAGGGGGCGAGCTATGGCTACACCTTC

clone size: .
D gene: .
V gene: TRBV6-5
J gene: TRBJ2-2
CDR3 protein: CASTKGPPGGELFF
CDR3 DNA: TGTGCCAGCACCAAGGGGCCCCCAGGCGGGGAGCTGTTTTTT

clone size: .
D gene: TRBD2
V gene: TRBV29-1
J gene: TRBJ2-1
CDR3 protein: CSDLSGGIYNEQFF
CDR3 DNA: TGCAGCGATTTAAGCGGGGGGATCTACAATGAGCAGTTCTTC

clone size: .
D gene: .
V gene: TRBV5-1
J gene: TRBJ1-1
CDR3 protein: CASSLDGLEGTEAFF
CDR3 DNA: TGCGCCAGCAGCTTGGACGGACTGGAAGGCACTGAAGCTTTCTTT

clone size: .
D gene: .
V gene: TRBV2
J gene: TRBJ2-7
CDR3 protein: CASTLAGYEQYF
CDR3 DNA: TGTGCCAGCACCTTGGCTGGCTACGAGCAGTACTTC